Listed below are T cell receptor beta chains from one sample, sequenced in a study of identical twins. Using its own MiXCR run on the 5' RACE reads, TCRdb lists one record per CDR3 protein. The sample carries 200,000 to 250,000 distinct CDR3 sequences, approximately 7.1% recorded once. The sample was also linked to a second study, of T cells expressing NK-cell markers.

Sequenced sample: CD8+ T cells sorted from blood. These receptors were taken from a woman aged 18 to 35 in good health. Each CDR3 is given with its conserved first and last residue. D genes are given only for firm matches. The size field is filled for only some rows; it gives once, few, many or a size class.

J gene	D gene	V gene	clone size	CDR3 DNA	CDR3 protein
TRBJ2-1	-	TRBV20-1	few	TGCAGTGCTAGCTTAGCAAATGAGCAGTTCTTC	CSASLANEQFF
TRBJ2-6	-	TRBV11-2	few	TGTGCCAGCAGCTTAGATTGGACTCTCTCTGGGGCCAACGTCCTGACTTTC	CASSLDWTLSGANVLTF
TRBJ2-7	TRBD2	TRBV20-1	-	TGCAGTATGGGGGGGTTCGAGCAGTACTTC	CSMGGFEQYF
TRBJ2-7	TRBD2	TRBV24-1	-	TGTGCCACCAGTGAGGGACTAGCAGAGTGGAGCTCCTACGAGCAGTACTTC	CATSEGLAEWSSYEQYF
TRBJ2-7	-	TRBV5-6	many	TGTGCCAGCAGCGAAGGACGGGGAAACTACGAGCAGTACTTC	CASSEGRGNYEQYF
TRBJ2-6	-	TRBV4-3	-	TGCGCCAGCAGCCAATATTGGGTGACAGTCTCTGGGGCCAACGTCCTGACTTTC	CASSQYWVTVSGANVLTF
TRBJ2-4	-	TRBV6-1	-	TGTGCCAGTACTGCCGAGAGTCCTAAGGGCATTCAGTACTTC	CASTAESPKGIQYF
TRBJ1-3	-	TRBV7-9	-	TGTGCCAGCAGCTCGGGAAGTTCTGGAAACACCATATATTTT	CASSSGSSGNTIYF
TRBJ1-1	-	TRBV9	few	TGTGCCAGCAGGGGATTAGCCGGAACGAACACTGAAGCTTTCTTT	CASRGLAGTNTEAFF
TRBJ1-1	TRBD1	TRBV5-1	few	TGCGCCAGCAGAGCGCGGACAGGGGGCGCCGGAGACACTGAAGCTTTCTTT	CASRARTGGAGDTEAFF
TRBJ2-6	-	TRBV6-1	few	TGTGCCAGCAGTCCTCCGACAGATGGGGCCAACGTCCTGACTTTC	CASSPPTDGANVLTF
TRBJ2-1	-	TRBV9	many	TGTGCCAGCAGCGTAGTACAAGGGAATGAGCAGTTCTTC	CASSVVQGNEQFF
TRBJ2-2	TRBD2	TRBV12-3/TRBV12-4	-	TGTGCCAGCAGTGGCGTGGGAACTAGCGCGGCGGTTGGTTACGGGGAGCTGTTTTTT	CASSGVGTSAAVGYGELFF
TRBJ2-5	TRBD2	TRBV5-1	-	TGCGCCAGCAGCTTGGAAGTAGCGGGGATTCAAGAGACCCAGTACTTC	CASSLEVAGIQETQYF
TRBJ2-1	-	TRBV12-3/TRBV12-4	few	TGTGCCAGCTCGATACAAGGAGAGCAGTTCTTC	CASSIQGEQFF
TRBJ2-2	-	TRBV9	-	TGTGCCAGCAGCACGTACACCGGGGAGCTGTTTTTT	CASSTYTGELFF
TRBJ2-6	-	TRBV5-1	few	TGCGCCAGCAGCTTCCCCGAGTCTGGGGCCAACGTCCTGACTTTC	CASSFPESGANVLTF
TRBJ2-1	-	TRBV4-1	-	TGCGCCAGCAGCCTAACAGGGGGGGCCAACAATGAGCAGTTCTTC	CASSLTGGANNEQFF